Listed below are T cell receptor beta chains from one sample, sequenced in a study of OX40 agonist ivuxolimab in advanced cancers. The table came from immunoSEQ multiplex PCR; TCRdb's copy has only in-frame clones and leaves some out. The data hold 55,000 to 75,000 clones, with 84% observed a single time. The starting material was CD4+ or CD8+ T cells sorted from blood, obtained in a trial of the OX40 agonist ivuxolimab. The receptors derive from an adult with an advanced solid tumor such as melanoma, head and neck, liver or kidney cancer. Both conserved end residues are part of each CDR3. D genes are given only for firm matches. Clone size is stated in some rows and not others, as once, few, many or a class when expanded.

clone_size | j_call | v_call | d_call | cdr3_aa | cdr3_nt
- | TRBJ2-2 | TRBV5-1 | - | CASSLTTQEGGELFF | TGCGCCAGCAGCTTGACCACTCAGGAGGGCGGGGAGCTGTTTTTT
- | TRBJ2-1 | TRBV10-2 | - | CASSELLSSYNEQFF | TGCGCCAGCAGTGAGCTACTGAGCTCCTACAATGAGCAGTTCTTC
- | TRBJ1-6 | TRBV7-2 | TRBD1 | CASNRGGFESPLHF | TGTGCCAGCAACAGGGGGGGATTTGAATCACCCCTCCACTTT
- | TRBJ1-4 | TRBV5-1 | - | CASSLEVPGEKLFF | TGCGCCAGCAGCTTGGAAGTCCCTGGTGAAAAACTGTTTTTT
- | TRBJ1-1 | TRBV29-1 | - | CSVAKRGATEAFF | TGCAGCGTTGCAAAGAGGGGGGCCACTGAAGCTTTCTTT
- | TRBJ1-3 | TRBV9 | TRBD1 | CASSVVPGGTGGAEVRNTIYF | TGTGCCAGCAGCGTCGTGCCCGGTGGGACAGGGGGCGCAGAAGTTAGAAACACCATATATTTT
once | TRBJ2-1 | TRBV28 | - | CASTQDSTEQFF | TGTGCCAGCACCCAGGACTCCACGGAGCAGTTCTTC
few | TRBJ1-4 | TRBV7-2 | - | CASSLVGANEKLFF | TGTGCCAGCAGCTTAGTGGGGGCTAATGAAAAACTGTTTTTT
- | TRBJ1-2 | TRBV6-1 | - | CASSEGEEYYGYTF | TGTGCCAGCAGTGAAGGGGAGGAATACTATGGCTACACCTTC
- | TRBJ2-1 | TRBV7-9 | - | CASSRLPAGWGPNEQFF | TGTGCCAGCAGCCGTTTACCCGCCGGGTGGGGACCTAATGAGCAGTTCTTC
- | TRBJ2-1 | TRBV18 | - | CASSQVMGQNNEQFF | TGTGCCAGCTCACAAGTAATGGGGCAGAACAATGAGCAGTTCTTC
- | TRBJ2-7 | TRBV5-1 | - | CASSTTASSYEQYF | TGCGCCAGCAGTACGACAGCAAGCTCCTACGAGCAGTACTTC
- | TRBJ2-5 | TRBV5-4 | TRBD2 | CASSLRDYGETQYF | TGTGCCAGCAGCTTGCGGGACTATGGGGAGACCCAGTACTTC
once | TRBJ1-2 | TRBV11-2 | - | CASSEHTVGEGYTF | TGTGCCAGCAGTGAACACACCGTAGGGGAGGGCTACACCTTC
- | TRBJ1-2 | TRBV6-5 | TRBD1 | CASSYSTGADYGYTF | TGTGCCAGCAGTTACTCGACAGGGGCTGACTATGGCTACACCTTC
- | TRBJ1-4 | TRBV6-5 | TRBD1 | CASRTGGGSEKLFF | TGTGCCAGCAGGACAGGGGGAGGAAGCGAAAAACTGTTTTTT
- | TRBJ1-2 | TRBV5-6 | TRBD1 | CASSLTGMRGYTF | TGTGCCAGCAGCCTGACAGGGATGAGAGGCTACACCTTC
- | TRBJ2-3 | TRBV5-1 | TRBD2 | CASSSGTKGTDTQYF | TGCGCCAGCAGCTCCGGGACTAAGGGCACAGATACGCAGTATTTT
- | TRBJ1-4 | TRBV4-2 | - | CASSQDLNEGGGEKLFF | TGTGCCAGCAGCCAAGATCTTAATGAGGGGGGGGGTGAAAAACTGTTTTTT
- | TRBJ1-1 | TRBV10-3 | - | CATSSRGQGDTEAFF | TGTGCCACCTCGTCGAGGGGCCAAGGGGACACTGAAGCTTTCTTT
- | TRBJ1-1 | TRBV7-2 | - | CASSSQGFRDTEAFF | TGTGCCAGCAGCTCACAGGGTTTTAGGGACACTGAAGCTTTCTTT
- | TRBJ2-3 | TRBV29-1 | - | CSVVGSRGVDTQYF | TGCAGCGTTGTTGGCAGTAGAGGAGTCGATACGCAGTATTTT
- | TRBJ2-1 | TRBV6-1 | TRBD1 | CASSETGTGVNEQFF | TGTGCCAGCAGTGAAACCGGGACAGGTGTTAATGAGCAGTTCTTC
- | TRBJ1-2 | TRBV6-6 | - | CASETNYGYTF | TGTGCCAGCGAGACTAACTATGGCTACACCTTC
- | TRBJ2-7 | TRBV25-1 | TRBD1 | CASRPGQGPSYEQYF | TGTGCCAGCAGGCCGGGACAGGGGCCCTCCTACGAGCAGTACTTC
- | TRBJ1-1 | TRBV4-3 | TRBD1 | CASSPTGGFTEAFF | TGCGCCAGCAGCCCAACAGGGGGATTTACTGAAGCTTTCTTT
- | TRBJ2-3 | TRBV2 | TRBD1 | CASSPQGDTDTQYF | TGTGCCAGCAGTCCTCAGGGGGACACAGATACGCAGTATTTT
- | TRBJ1-5 | TRBV4-1 | - | CASSQDLRGVGNQPQHF | TGCGCCAGCAGCCAAGATCTTAGGGGGGTGGGCAATCAGCCCCAGCATTTT
- | TRBJ1-2 | TRBV11-3 | - | CASSLGRFGYGYTF | TGTGCCAGCAGCTTGGGCAGGTTTGGCTATGGCTACACCTTC
- | TRBJ1-2 | TRBV4-3 | - | CASSQGYGGSYGYTF | TGCGCCAGCAGCCAAGGATATGGGGGTAGCTATGGCTACACCTTC
- | TRBJ1-1 | TRBV7-9 | - | CASSLAGNANTEAFF | TGTGCCAGCAGCTTAGCAGGGAATGCGAACACTGAAGCTTTCTTT
- | TRBJ1-1 | TRBV5-1 | - | CASSLEPSNTEAFF | TGCGCCAGCAGCTTGGAACCCTCGAACACTGAAGCTTTCTTT
- | TRBJ1-2 | TRBV18 | - | CASSPSTAEGYTF | TGTGCCAGCTCACCATCGACAGCGGAGGGCTACACCTTC
few | TRBJ1-2 | TRBV19 | - | CASSIDGQFNYGYTF | TGTGCCAGTAGTATCGACGGACAGTTTAACTATGGCTACACCTTC
once | TRBJ2-3 | TRBV2 | - | CASRYSGDTQYF | TGTGCCAGCAGGTACTCCGGGGATACGCAGTATTTT
- | TRBJ1-2 | TRBV5-4 | - | CASSSDSIGYTF | TGTGCCAGCAGCTCGGACAGTATAGGCTACACCTTC
few | TRBJ1-2 | TRBV29-1 | TRBD1 | CSVGQGAGYGYTF | TGCAGCGTAGGACAGGGGGCGGGCTATGGCTACACCTTC
- | TRBJ1-1 | TRBV11-2 | - | CASSSLRGRGTEAFF | TGTGCCAGCAGCTCACTAAGGGGGAGGGGCACTGAAGCTTTCTTT
few | TRBJ2-1 | TRBV7-2 | - | CASSSGRNEQFF | TGTGCCAGCAGCTCGGGACGAAATGAGCAGTTCTTC
- | TRBJ2-3 | TRBV19 | - | CASSPREGIDTQYF | TGTGCCAGTAGTCCCCGAGAGGGAATAGATACGCAGTATTTT
- | TRBJ1-1 | TRBV29-1 | - | CSVGGVTNTEAFF | TGCAGCGTCGGAGGGGTGACGAACACTGAAGCTTTCTTT
medium-sized | TRBJ2-1 | TRBV28 | - | CASSRDTYNEQFF | TGTGCCAGCAGTAGGGACACCTACAATGAGCAGTTCTTC
- | TRBJ1-2 | TRBV6-6 | - | CASSYSETNYGYTF | TGTGCCAGCAGTTACTCGGAGACTAACTATGGCTACACCTTC
- | TRBJ2-2 | TRBV5-1 | TRBD1 | CASSIGGAPSGELFF | TGCGCCAGCAGCATAGGGGGCGCCCCGTCCGGGGAGCTGTTTTTT